This T cell receptor (beta chain) is drawn from a study of PD-1 blockade in classical Hodgkin lymphoma. Comment on this clone: Its antigen is unidentified.

V dropped 3 bases and J dropped 0; count of bases not matched to a gene: 5. The germline gives CDR1 MNHNS, CDR2 SASEGT. This CDR3 region has 16 residues. Findings of the study overall: CD4+ TCR diversity climbed significantly by C4D1, unlike CD8+ TCR diversity. Before treatment, complete responders showed about the same diversity as newly diagnosed patients. Nothing has yet pinned down what causes the repertoire differences, possibly disease activity or prior therapy.

Every patient had relapsed following autologous stem cell transplantation, and cohorts differed in brentuximab vedotin exposure. TCRdb keeps only in-frame clones here, not all; method: immunoSEQ multiplex PCR. The table includes 55,000 to 80,000 clones, approximately 94% detected once. The chain uses TRBV6-1 and TRBJ2-1; 7 bases are a match to TRBD2. The TCR originated in a human donor with classical Hodgkin lymphoma. The sequences come from peripheral blood mononuclear cells (PBMCs), collected at baseline. DNA for the CDR3: TGTGCCAGCAGTGAGGCTAGCGGTTACTCCTACAATGAGCAGTTCTTC. Protein: CASSEASGYSYNEQFF.